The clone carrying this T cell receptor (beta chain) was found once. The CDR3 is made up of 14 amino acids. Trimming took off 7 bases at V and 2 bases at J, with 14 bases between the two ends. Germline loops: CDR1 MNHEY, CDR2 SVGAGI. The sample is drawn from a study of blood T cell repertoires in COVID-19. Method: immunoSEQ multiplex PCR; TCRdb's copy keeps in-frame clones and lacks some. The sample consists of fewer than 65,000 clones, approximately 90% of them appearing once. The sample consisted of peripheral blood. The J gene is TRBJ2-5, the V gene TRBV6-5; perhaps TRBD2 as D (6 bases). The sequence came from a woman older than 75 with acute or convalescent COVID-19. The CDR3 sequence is CASKRRDFQETQYF. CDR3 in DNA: TGTGCCAGCAAACGTCGGGACTTTCAAGAGACCCAGTACTTC.